The present entry profiles one T cell receptor (beta chain) with its context. Its matching antigen is unknown. The germline V gene encodes CDR1 SGHRS and CDR2 YFSETQ. The CDR3 has 14 residues. V was clipped by 4 bases and J by 2 bases, with 9 bases between them. This specimen belongs to a study of T-cell memory formation after mild COVID-19. Study overall: Clustering of TCRs was largely donor specific.

5'RACE primed at constant segments yielded TCR alpha and TCR beta cDNA libraries bearing sample barcodes and UMIs. TCRdb called the 5' RACE reads again in MiXCR, with one record for every CDR3 protein. The sample comprises 40,000 to 45,000 distinct CDR3 sequences, less than 9.5% of which are singletons, and roughly 12% rests with the top ten. Findings and caveats of the study: The pre-infection memory compartment contained some responding clones, suggesting cross-reactive memory joined. Shrinking CD4+ clones were chiefly CM and EM; CD8+ ones were chiefly EMRA.

The sequence derives from an adult woman who had mild COVID-19 (a few samples of this study predate the infection). Cell type and time point are not known. The sample was PBMCs or a T cell subset sorted from them (not recorded which). V usage is TRBV5-1 and J usage is TRBJ2-2; D possibly corresponds to TRBD2 (6 bases). CDR3 residues: CASSPGLNTGELFF. The CDR3 coding sequence is TGCGCCAGCAGCCCGGGACTTAACACCGGGGAGCTGTTTTTT.